These 27 T cell receptor beta chains came from one sample sequenced in a study of shared clonotypes between healthy human individuals. Some clones are missing from TCRdb's copy, which holds only in-frame ones; the method was immunoSEQ multiplex PCR. Of a few hundred thousand clones listed, about 95% are singletons. Naive CD8 isolation took CD45RO-negative cells positively selected for CCR7 and excluded terminally differentiated effector memory CD45RA+ cells. Input material: naive CD8+ T cells sorted from blood. The receptors come from a woman in her 30s in good health.

V gene TRBV5-1 combines with J gene TRBJ2-1, with D perhaps TRBD2 (6 bases). The CDR3 runs to 13 residues. Germline CDR1 SGHRS, CDR2 YFSETQ. The ends were cut back, 4 bases at V and 4 bases at J, with 9 bases in the middle. CDR3 protein: CASSGGLYNEQFF. In DNA, the CDR3 is TGCGCCAGCAGCGGGGGACTGTACAATGAGCAGTTCTTC.

The gene calls are TRBV28 and TRBJ2-7; possibly TRBD1 for D (6 bases). Trimming removed 7 bases at V and 2 bases at J, with 12 bases between. This CDR3 spans 13 amino acids. Germline V CDR1 and CDR2: MDHEN, SYDVKM. The CDR3 DNA reads TGTGCCAGCAACCTGGACAGTACCTACGAGCAGTACTTC. It encodes CASNLDSTYEQYF.

This clone came up a few times. The V and J genes are TRBV7-9 and TRBJ1-5; D gene ambiguous. In germline, CDR1 is SEHNR, CDR2 FQNEAQ (reference sequence). The length of the CDR3 is 13 residues. The V and J ends lost 4 bases and 4 bases respectively, with 8 bases between them. The DNA of the CDR3 is TGTGCCAGCAGCTCCCAACCAAATCAGCCCCAGCATTTT. Its translation is CASSSQPNQPQHF.

The DNA for the CDR3 is TGTGCCAGCAGTGAATCCGGACTAGCGGGTATAGAGACCCAGTACTTC. Amino acid sequence: CASSESGLAGIETQYF. The V call is TRBV2, the J call TRBJ2-5; 11 bases agree with TRBD2. This CDR3 comprises 16 residues. J lost 4 bases, V lost 2 bases, and 6 bases had no gene match. The germline V gene encodes CDR1 SNHLY and CDR2 FYNNEI.

This clone appeared a single time. The V and J genes are TRBV27 and TRBJ2-1, with D possibly TRBD2 on 6 matching bases. This CDR3 contains 14 residues. The ends were cut back, 5 bases at V and 3 bases at J, with 11 bases in the middle. CDR1 MNHEY and CDR2 SMNVEV come from the germline V gene (reference sequence). The CDR3 is CASSHGTFYNEQFF. CDR3 sequence (DNA): TGTGCCAGCAGTCACGGGACTTTCTACAATGAGCAGTTCTTC.

The chain has TRBV5-6 and TRBJ1-1; D call uncertain. The CDR3 spans 12 residues. Germline V gives CDR1 SGHDT, CDR2 YYEEEE. V lost 0 bases and J 3 bases, leaving 3 bases between the germline ends. CDR3 region: CASSLAYTEAFF. The CDR3 nucleotides read TGTGCCAGCAGCTTGGCCTACACTGAAGCTTTCTTT.

The V and J genes are TRBV15 and TRBJ2-1; D not resolved. This CDR3 has 12 residues. Trimming took off 8 bases at V and 8 bases at J, with 13 bases between the two ends. CDR1 is LNHNV and CDR2 is YYDKDF in the germline V gene (reference sequence). CDR3 coding DNA: TGTGCCACCTTATCCAGAGGCGATGAGCAGTTCTTC. Its translation: CATLSRGDEQFF.

The V call is TRBV5-1, the J call TRBJ2-7; maybe TRBD2 (5 bases). The V and J ends lost 5 bases and 7 bases respectively, with 22 bases between them. From germline, CDR1 is SGHRS and CDR2 YFSETQ. The CDR3 spans 15 residues. In DNA, the CDR3 is TGCGCCAGCAGTCTAACCAGCGGTCCCCGCGAGGAGCAGTACTTC. It translates to CASSLTSGPREEQYF.

The chain recombines TRBV13 with TRBJ2-7; weak D call: TRBD2 (5 bases). Deletions cut 0 bases from V and 1 base from J, with 7 bases between. CDR3 length: 14 amino acids. Per germline, CDR1 PRHDT and CDR2 FYEKMQ (reference sequence). The CDR3 bases are TGTGCCAGCAGCTTAGGACTAGGATCCTACGAGCAGTACTTC. Its translation is CASSLGLGSYEQYF.

The chain recombines TRBV28 with TRBJ2-5, with D hard to call. The end of the DNA is better explained by TRBJ2-7, so the J call may be wrong. Germline V gene sequence: CDR1 MDHEN, CDR2 SYDVKM. The CDR3 totals 14 residues. The DNA for the CDR3 is TGTGCCAGCAGCCCTACCGGTAATACCTACGAGCAGTACTTC. Protein: CASSPTGNTYEQYF.

The chain carries TRBV9 and TRBJ2-1, with 12 bases identical to TRBD2. This CDR3 contains 16 residues. V was clipped by 1 base and J by 4 bases; unmatched bases: 3. CDR1 is SGDLS, CDR2 YYNGEE, per germline. The CDR3 loop is CASSVSGTSGYNEQFF. In DNA form, the CDR3 reads TGTGCCAGCAGCGTATCCGGGACTAGCGGGTACAATGAGCAGTTCTTC.

CDR3 bases: TGTGCCTGGAGTGAATTCGGGGACAGTGAAGAGACCCAGTACTTC. Encoded protein: CAWSEFGDSEETQYF. The chain recombines TRBV30 with TRBJ2-5; TRBD1 matches 7 bases. V lost 1 base, J lost 3 bases, and 8 bases stayed unmatched. CDR3 length: 15 amino acids. Germline V gene data show CDR1 as GTSNPN and CDR2 as SVGIG (reference sequence). Supplemented by reference TRBV30 and TRBJ2-5, the full variable domain reads SQTIHQWPATLVQPVGSPLSLECTVEGTSNPNLYWYRQAAGRGLQLLFYSVGIGQISSEVPQNLSASRPQDRQFILSSKKLLLSDSGFYLCAWSEFGDSEETQYFGPGTRLLVL.

V usage is TRBV13 and J usage is TRBJ2-5, with 8 bases identical to TRBD2. The end of the DNA aligns better with TRBJ2-7, so the J call may be wrong. The CDR3 has 13 residues. Germline V CDR1 and CDR2: PRHDT, FYEKMQ (reference sequence). CDR3 DNA sequence: TGTGCCAGCAAGGCGGGAGGTTCCTACGAGCAGTACTTC. It encodes CASKAGGSYEQYF.

The chain links TRBV28 to TRBJ1-3; D call uncertain. The V end lost 7 bases, the J end lost 0 bases, and 13 bases lay between the germline ends. Germline lookup yields CDR1 MDHEN and CDR2 SYDVKM. The length of the CDR3 is 15 residues. DNA for the CDR3: TGTGCCAGCACCGCCGGCCTGCGCTCTGGAAACACCATATATTTT. Encoded protein: CASTAGLRSGNTIYF. Supplemented by reference TRBV28 and TRBJ1-3, the full variable domain reads DVKVTQSSRYLVKRTGEKVFLECVQDMDHENMFWYRQDPGLGLRLIYFSYDVKMKEKGDIPEGYSVSREKKERFSLILESASTNQTSMYLCASTAGLRSGNTIYFGEGSWLTVV.

The V and J genes are TRBV19 and TRBJ1-1, with a tentative D call TRBD1 (5 bases). The CDR3 consists of 13 residues. CDR1 is LNHDA and CDR2 is SQIVND in the germline V gene (reference sequence). With 6 bases removed from V and 9 bases from J, the gap between germline ends came to 17 bases. For the CDR3, the DNA is TGTGCCAGTAGCCTAGACCCCACAGGAAAAGCTTTCTTT. It codes for CASSLDPTGKAFF.

The V and J genes are TRBV10-1 and TRBJ2-1; no clear D. This CDR3 has 14 amino acids. V lost 0 bases and J lost 4, with 7 bases in between. Germline-derived CDR1 and CDR2 are WNHNN and SYGVQD (reference sequence). The CDR3 spells CASSESSAYNEQFF. CDR3 nucleotide sequence: TGCGCCAGCAGTGAGTCCTCGGCATACAATGAGCAGTTCTTC.

The rearrangement links TRBV29-1 to TRBJ2-1; D is uncertain. The CDR3 consists of 14 residues. The V gene lost 2 bases and the J gene lost 6 bases, with 14 bases spanning the gap. CDR1 SQVTM and CDR2 ANQGSEA come from the germline V gene. The DNA of the CDR3 is TGCAGCGTTGAATCGGTCGGGCACTTCAATGAGCAGTTCTTC. It codes for CSVESVGHFNEQFF.

The chain joins TRBV6-4 to TRBJ1-1; D gene unclear. V lost 2 bases to trimming and J lost 2 bases, with 6 bases between them. Germline V gene data show CDR1 as MRHNA and CDR2 as SNTAGT. The CDR3 contains 13 residues. CDR3 region: CASSDEGNTEAFF. CDR3 bases: TGTGCCAGCAGTGACGAGGGTAACACTGAAGCTTTCTTT.

The J gene is TRBJ2-3, the V gene TRBV5-1, with D hard to call. Germline loops: CDR1 SGHRS, CDR2 YFSETQ. V shed 0 bases and J shed 2 bases, with 10 bases lying between them. CDR3 length equals 15 residues. The CDR3 nucleotides are TGCGCCAGCAGCTTGGGTGGCGGTAACACAGATACGCAGTATTTT. Its translation: CASSLGGGNTDTQYF.

In this sample, this clone turned up once. The genes are TRBV27 and TRBJ1-1; TRBD1 matches 7 bases. CDR1 is MNHEY and CDR2 is SMNVEV in the germline V gene (reference sequence). V gave up 5 bases and J gave up 0 bases; unmatched junction bases: 15. The CDR3 runs to 18 residues. The CDR3 region has the DNA TGTGCCAGCAGTGGGTCCGAAATTCCGACAGGGATGAACACTGAAGCTTTCTTT. Translation gives CASSGSEIPTGMNTEAFF.

This clone was seen just once. CDR3 protein: CASRQMGAADTQYF. CDR3 nucleotide sequence: TGTGCCAGCAGGCAAATGGGGGCGGCAGATACGCAGTATTTT. The chain links TRBV6-5 to TRBJ2-3, with a possible D match to TRBD1 (6 bases). V was trimmed by 6 bases and J by 4 bases, leaving 14 bases between them. The CDR3 sequence is 14 residues long. Per the germline V gene, CDR1 is MNHEY and CDR2 is SVGAGI.

This chain uses TRBV5-8 with TRBJ2-7; tentative D call: TRBD2 (5 bases). Germline loops: CDR1 SGHTS, CDR2 YDEGEE. This CDR3 region has 16 residues. Trimming stripped 2 bases from V and 2 bases from J, with 17 bases between. CDR3: CASSLFYGVSTYEQYF. The DNA of the CDR3 is TGTGCCAGCAGCTTATTTTACGGGGTATCCACCTACGAGCAGTACTTC.

V gene TRBV27 combines with J gene TRBJ2-2; D could derive from TRBD1 or TRBD2 (6 bases each). Trimming took off 5 bases at V and 5 bases at J, with 15 bases between the two ends. The CDR3 sequence is 15 residues long. Per germline, CDR1 MNHEY and CDR2 SMNVEV (reference sequence). The CDR3 loop is CASSPGAAGTGELFF. CDR3 coding DNA: TGTGCCAGCAGTCCGGGGGCGGCTGGAACCGGGGAGCTGTTTTTT.

CDR3 nucleotides: TGCAGAACTGAGGAGGACGAGCAGTACTTC. Translated, it gives CRTEEDEQYF. The rearrangement uses TRBV29-1 and TRBJ2-5; D may be TRBD2 (5 bases). The better agreement between TRBJ2-7 and the DNA end casts doubt on the J call. In germline, CDR1 is SQVTM, CDR2 ANQGSEA. This CDR3 region has 10 residues.

The genes are TRBV7-3 and TRBJ2-1; D may match TRBD1 or TRBD2 (5 bases each). V lost 3 bases to trimming and J lost 8 bases, with 11 bases between them. Germline loops: CDR1 SGHTA, CDR2 FQGTGA. This CDR3 has 13 residues. CDR3 region: CASSLGPGDEQFF. For the CDR3, the DNA is TGTGCCAGCAGCTTGGGACCTGGGGATGAGCAGTTCTTC.

V and J are TRBV4-1 and TRBJ2-7; perhaps TRBD1 as D (6 bases). The CDR3 is made up of 14 amino acids. CDR1 is MGHRA, CDR2 YSYEKL, per germline. The germline V and J ends were trimmed by 0 bases and 2 bases, with 8 bases remaining between them. The CDR3 here is CASSQDGQTYEQYF. The CDR3 region has the DNA TGCGCCAGCAGCCAAGATGGACAGACCTACGAGCAGTACTTC.

This clone was seen just once. The V call is TRBV2, the J call TRBJ2-2; D gene ambiguous. The CDR3 loop spans 16 amino acids. Germline V CDR1 and CDR2: SNHLY, FYNNEI. V was pared by 7 bases and J by 6 bases, with 21 bases between. DNA of the CDR3: TGTGCCAGCACCGACCGGGCTACCAGGAAGGCCGGGGAGCTGTTTTTT. Residues: CASTDRATRKAGELFF.